The entry that follows covers one TCR beta chain sequence. The antigen remains undetermined. Germline CDR1 is PRHDT and CDR2 is FYEKMQ (reference sequence). The CDR3 consists of 14 residues. The record originates from a study of monozygotic twins with inflammatory bowel disease. Template switching incorporated UMIs with a 6-nucleotide sample barcode. TCRdb reprocessed the 5' RACE reads; each CDR3 protein has one entry and no DNA is given. The sample table sets out a few hundred thousand distinct CDR3 sequences. Broader study findings: IBD patients had lower TCRbeta diversity (inverse Simpson) than healthy co-twins.

This receptor was obtained from a human donor with ulcerative colitis or Crohn's disease, or a healthy co-twin of an affected twin (not recorded which). The specimen sequenced was blood. The J gene is TRBJ2-1, the V gene TRBV13. This CDR3 reads CASSLRTTYNEQFF. The variable domain in full, completed from reference TRBV13 and TRBJ2-1, reads AAGVIQSPRHLIKEKRETATLKCYPIPRHDTVYWYQQGPGQDPQFLISFYEKMQSDKGSIPDRFSAQQFSDYHSELNMSSLELGDSALYFCASSLRTTYNEQFFGPGTRLTVL.